What follows are 30 T cell receptor beta chains derived from one specimen sequenced in a study of vaccination and CD4 T cells after COVID-19. Oncomine TCR Beta short-read sequencing was applied to DNA from cultured CD4+ T cells. TCRdb processed the PCR reads anew with MiXCR; each CDR3 protein has one entry. The sample has more than 15,000 distinct CDR3 sequences; about 50% are singletons. Antigens of these TCRs are unknown. Time point: late sampling 161 to 241 days after vaccination in a few convalescent patients. Stated treatment: approximately nine-day PBMC culture with coronavirus spike peptide pools or control peptides (ViraFEST assay). Sequenced here: CD4+ T cells from blood, cultured in vitro, sampled about 7 months after SARS-CoV-2 vaccination. These receptors all come from a human donor who had recovered from COVID-19.

This chain uses TRBV20-1 with TRBJ2-2; D unresolved. Germline V CDR1 and CDR2: DFQATT, SNEGSKA (reference sequence). The CDR3 totals 14 residues. Trimming left V 1 base short and J 0 bases short, with 6 bases between. CDR3 region: CSARGWTNTGELFF. The CDR3, as DNA: TGCAGTGCTAGAGGGTGGACGAACACCGGGGAGCTGTTTTTT.

The V gene is TRBV6-1, the J gene TRBJ2-7, with D tentatively TRBD2 (5 bases). Trimming shortened V by 9 bases and J by 3 bases, and 21 bases separated the two germline ends. The CDR3 is made up of 15 amino acids. From germline, CDR1 is MNHNS and CDR2 SASEGT. The CDR3 loop reads CASWTGVGSLYEQYF. CDR3 nucleotides: TGTGCCAGTTGGACCGGGGTGGGCAGTCTCTACGAGCAGTACTTC.

This chain connects TRBV6-1 to TRBJ2-7, with D perhaps assigned TRBD1 or TRBD2 (5 bases each). This CDR3 region has 12 residues. V was clipped by 8 bases and J by 6 bases, with 14 bases between them. Germline V gives CDR1 MNHNS, CDR2 SASEGT. The CDR3 DNA follows: TGTGCCAGCGCCCAGGGTCGGGGCGAGCAGTACTTC. This translates into CASAQGRGEQYF.

The V and J genes are TRBV10-3 and TRBJ2-7; 7 bases align to TRBD1. CDR1 ENHRY and CDR2 SYGVKD come from the germline V gene. Losses at the gene ends were 0 bases for V and 4 bases for J; bases not matched to a gene: 15. The CDR3 runs to 18 residues. The CDR3 here is CAISESITNTGEIYEQYF. DNA of the CDR3: TGTGCCATCAGTGAGTCGATAACAAATACAGGGGAAATTTACGAGCAGTACTTC.

V gene TRBV2 combines with J gene TRBJ2-7; no clear D gene. The germline CDR1 and CDR2 sequences are SNHLY and FYNNEI. Trimming left V 7 bases short and J 5 bases short, with 12 bases between. The CDR3 has 12 amino acids. This CDR3 reads CASTREIHEQYF. In DNA, the CDR3 is TGTGCCAGCACAAGGGAAATCCACGAGCAGTACTTC.

This chain links TRBV10-3 with TRBJ2-1; 10 bases align to TRBD1. The CDR3 has 13 amino acids. Germline-derived CDR1 and CDR2 are ENHRY and SYGVKD. The V segment lost 6 bases and the J segment 9 bases; nucleotides outside the gene matches: 5. The CDR3 protein is CAISGTGEGEQFF. The CDR3 DNA reads as TGTGCCATCAGCGGGACAGGGGAGGGTGAGCAGTTCTTC.

The genes are TRBV2 and TRBJ2-5; D is undetermined. The CDR3 contains 11 residues. V lost 6 bases, J lost 5 bases, and 7 bases lay in between. The V gene's germline CDR1 is SNHLY and CDR2 FYNNEI. CDR3 nucleotides: TGTGCCAGCAGCCCTCGGGAGACCCAGTACTTC. Residues: CASSPRETQYF.

DNA of the CDR3: TGTGCCAGCAGGCAGCCTAATTCACCCCTCCACTTT. The encoded protein is CASRQPNSPLHF. The chain links TRBV7-2 to TRBJ1-6; D is ambiguous. This CDR3 is 12 amino acids long. V shed 6 bases and J shed 6 bases, with 6 bases lying between them. Germline assignment: CDR1 SGHTA and CDR2 FQGNSA.

CDR3 coding DNA: TGTGCCAGCAGTGGACTAGTAGATACGCAGTATTTT. Residues: CASSGLVDTQYF. The rearrangement uses TRBV2 and TRBJ2-3, with a tentative D call TRBD2 (6 bases). CDR1 and CDR2 (germline): SNHLY, FYNNEI. The CDR3 sequence is 12 residues long. Trimming stripped 4 bases from V and 5 bases from J, with 7 bases between.

The chain uses TRBV6-2 or TRBV6-3 and TRBJ2-1, with 8 bases identical to TRBD2. This CDR3 has 13 amino acids. In germline, CDR1 is MNHEY, CDR2 SVGEGT. Unmatched junction bases numbered 7, after V lost 1 base and J lost 14 bases. The CDR3 sequence is CASSYYREGVKFF. DNA for the CDR3: TGTGCCAGCAGTTACTATCGGGAGGGCGTAAAGTTCTTC.

CDR3 sequence reads: CASSRLSAPSTDTQYF. The CDR3 nucleotides read TGTGCCAGCAGCCGTCTTTCAGCGCCTAGCACAGATACGCAGTATTTT. This chain uses TRBV7-2 with TRBJ2-3; D gene unclear. Germline V lookup: CDR1 SGHTA, CDR2 FQGNSA. The CDR3 has 16 residues. V was cut by 5 bases and J by 0 bases, with 15 bases left in between.

The rearrangement links TRBV7-9 to TRBJ2-3, with unresolved D. This CDR3 is 14 amino acids long. V dropped 1 base and J dropped 6 bases, with 11 bases sitting between them. Germline lookup yields CDR1 SEHNR and CDR2 FQNEAQ (reference sequence). Here the CDR3 DNA reads TGTGCCAGCAGCTTAGACAGTAATTCGGATACGCAGTATTTT. Translating it yields CASSLDSNSDTQYF. The variable domain in full, with the rest retrieved from reference TRBV7-9 and TRBJ2-3, is DTGVSQNPRHKITKRGQNVTFRCDPISEHNRLYWYRQTLGQGPEFLTYFQNEAQLEKSRLLSDRFSAERPKGSFSTLEIQRTEQGDSAMYLCASSLDSNSDTQYFGPGTRLTVL.

The gene calls are TRBV6-5 and TRBJ1-2; 9 bases map to TRBD1. This CDR3 spans 16 amino acids. The ends lost 2 bases at V and 5 bases at J; junction bases unmatched: 9. Germline V gives CDR1 MNHEY, CDR2 SVGAGI. The CDR3 here is CASSYARQGGRYGYTF. The CDR3 nucleotides are TGTGCCAGCAGTTACGCGAGACAGGGGGGTCGGTATGGCTACACCTTC.

The table lists this clonotype with a few counts. The rearrangement links TRBV6-1 to TRBJ2-5; the match to TRBD1 covers 7 bases. The V gene's germline CDR1 is MNHNS and CDR2 SASEGT. This CDR3 spans 16 amino acids. The trim removed 5 bases at V and 5 bases at J, leaving 14 bases unmatched. The CDR3 nucleotides read TGTGCCAGCAGTCAGGACAGGACCTATTTCGGGGAGACCCAGTACTTC. Translation gives CASSQDRTYFGETQYF.

The V and J genes are TRBV24-1 and TRBJ2-5, with 14 bases matching TRBD2. There are 17 residues in the CDR3. The germline V gene has CDR1 KGHDR and CDR2 SFDVKD. The V segment lost 2 bases and the J segment 4 bases; nucleotides outside the gene matches: 5. CDR3 loop: CATSDSGLAGARETQYF. The CDR3 DNA follows: TGTGCCACCAGTGATTCGGGACTAGCGGGAGCTCGAGAGACCCAGTACTTC.

The gene calls are TRBV24-1 and TRBJ1-5; D is undetermined. The CDR3 runs 14 residues. V was pared by 3 bases and J by 0 bases, with 5 bases between. The V gene's germline CDR1 is KGHDR and CDR2 SFDVKD. Here the CDR3 reads CATSDPYSNQPQHF. For the CDR3, the DNA is TGTGCCACCAGTGATCCTTATAGCAATCAGCCCCAGCATTTT.

V gene TRBV20-1 combines with J gene TRBJ2-7; TRBD2 matches 8 bases. Germline assignment: CDR1 DFQATT and CDR2 SNEGSKA (reference sequence). The V gene end was trimmed by 3 bases and the J gene end by 7 bases; junction bases not matched to a gene: 8. The CDR3 is 13 residues long. The CDR3 coding sequence is TGCAGTGCTAGTGATAGCGGGACCGAGGAGCAGTACTTC. Its protein is CSASDSGTEEQYF.

On this clonotype itself: A single base separates this from a much larger clone, so it may be a read error. V usage is TRBV5-6 and J usage is TRBJ2-7; 8 nucleotides match TRBD2. With 4 bases clipped from V and 7 bases from J, the junction kept 13 bases outside the gene matches. Germline CDR1 is SGHDT and CDR2 is YYEEEE. The CDR3 is made up of 15 amino acids. The DNA for the CDR3 is TGTGCCAGCAGCATTAGCGGGACGACCAACAATGAGCAGTACTTC. Its translation: CASSISGTTNNEQYF.

Comment on this clonotype: An end of the junction does not agree with germline; a read error may underlie this. The CDR3 loop is CASSEGVDQPQHF. The CDR3 DNA sequence: TGTGCTAGCAGTGAAGGGGTAGATCAGCCCCAGCATTTT. The rearrangement uses TRBV7-7 and TRBJ1-5; perhaps TRBD1 as D (5 bases). The CDR3 extends over 13 amino acids. Germline V gives CDR1 SSHAT, CDR2 FNYEAQ (reference sequence).

V usage is TRBV20-1 and J usage is TRBJ2-5; the match to TRBD2 covers 7 bases. CDR3 length equals 14 residues. The ends lost 1 base at V and 4 bases at J; junction bases unmatched: 6. Germline loops: CDR1 DFQATT, CDR2 SNEGSKA (reference sequence). CDR3 sequence (DNA): TGCAGTGCTAGAGTCCCTAGCGGTGGAGAGACCCAGTACTTC. It translates to CSARVPSGGETQYF.

This clonotype has only a few counts. V usage is TRBV6-5 and J usage is TRBJ2-5; no clear D. This CDR3 spans 13 amino acids. The germline V gene encodes CDR1 MNHEY and CDR2 SVGAGI. Trimming shortened V by 4 bases and J by 1 base, and 7 bases separated the two germline ends. The CDR3 sequence: CASSLIAQETQYF. The CDR3, as DNA: TGTGCCAGCAGTTTGATAGCCCAAGAGACCCAGTACTTC.

This chain connects TRBV19 to TRBJ2-5; 8 positions match TRBD2. The J segment lost 1 base and the V segment lost 6 bases, leaving 4 bases of the junction unmatched. The germline V gene has CDR1 LNHDA and CDR2 SQIVND (reference sequence). This CDR3 is built from 14 residues. Here the CDR3 reads CASRGREVQETQYF. Written as DNA, the CDR3 is TGTGCCAGTAGGGGGCGGGAGGTCCAAGAGACCCAGTACTTC.

The sample holds a few counts of this clonotype. This chain uses TRBV20-1 with TRBJ2-5; D gene ambiguous. The CDR3 has 11 residues. Germline CDR1 and CDR2: DFQATT and SNEGSKA (reference sequence). Trimming left V 5 bases short and J 5 bases short, with 9 bases between. Here the CDR3 DNA reads TGCAGTGCTCCCAACGTCGAGACCCAGTACTTC. Amino acid sequence: CSAPNVETQYF.

This clonotype counts as medium-sized. The chain is built from TRBV19 and TRBJ2-1, with TRBD1 as a possible D gene (6 bases). CDR1 is LNHDA, CDR2 SQIVND, per germline (reference sequence). With 9 bases removed from V and 10 bases from J, the gap between germline ends came to 19 bases. The CDR3 has 13 amino acids. CDR3 sequence: CASSGHEDREQFF. In DNA, the CDR3 is TGTGCCAGCTCGGGACATGAAGACCGGGAGCAGTTCTTC. The variable domain in full, with the rest retrieved from reference TRBV19 and TRBJ2-1, is DGGITQSPKYLFRKEGQNVTLSCEQNLNHDAMYWYRQDPGQGLRLIYYSQIVNDFQKGDIAEGYSVSREKKESFPLTVTSAQKNPTAFYLCASSGHEDREQFFGPGTRLTVL.

Note on this clonotype: The junction and the germline gene differ at one end; a read error may be behind it. The chain combines TRBV7-7 with TRBJ2-1, with 8 bases lining up with TRBD2. CDR1 SSHAT and CDR2 FNYEAQ come from the germline V gene (reference sequence). CDR3 size: 16 residues. The DNA of the CDR3 is TGTGCTAGCAGCCCCCTGAGCGGGAGTTCGTACAATGAGCAGTTCTTC. This gives the protein CASSPLSGSSYNEQFF.

The chain combines TRBV24-1 with TRBJ2-2; the D gene could be TRBD1 or TRBD2 (6 bases each). Deletions cut 9 bases from V and 2 bases from J, with 15 bases between. CDR3 length: 15 residues. From germline, CDR1 is KGHDR and CDR2 SFDVKD. The CDR3 coding sequence is TGTGCCACCGGGGAGAGGGGGGCTAACACCGGGGAGCTGTTTTTT. This translates into CATGERGANTGELFF.

This chain connects TRBV15 to TRBJ1-4; D possibly corresponds to TRBD1 (5 bases). CDR3 size: 14 residues. V lost 3 bases, J lost 10 bases, and 15 bases lay in between. CDR1 LNHNV and CDR2 YYDKDF come from the germline V gene (reference sequence). CDR3 DNA sequence: TGTGCCACCAGCAGGGACACACCCGCGGGAAAACTGTTTTTT. Translating gives CATSRDTPAGKLFF.

The rearrangement joins TRBV20-1 to TRBJ2-7; 11 bases line up with TRBD2. Germline values: CDR1 DFQATT, CDR2 SNEGSKA (reference sequence). The junction had 9 bases not matched to a gene; V was cut back by 3 bases and J by 2 bases. The CDR3 runs 16 residues. CDR3: CSASFTSGRGTYEQYF. In DNA, the CDR3 is TGCAGTGCTAGCTTTACTAGCGGGAGAGGGACCTACGAGCAGTACTTC.

The gene calls are TRBV12-3 or TRBV12-4 and TRBJ1-1, with TRBD1 as a possible D gene (5 bases). This CDR3 has 14 residues. V shed 1 base and J shed 5 bases, with 11 bases lying between them. The CDR3 nucleotides are TGTGCCAGCAGTTTAGGGGGGTTTTGGACTGAAGCTTTCTTT. Protein: CASSLGGFWTEAFF.

This chain uses TRBV11-1 with TRBJ1-6, with D perhaps matching TRBD1 (6 bases). Deletions cut 6 bases from V and 9 bases from J, with 12 bases between. The CDR3 length is 13 residues. The V gene's germline CDR1 is SGHAT and CDR2 FQDESV (reference sequence). This CDR3 reads CASSRLGGSPLHF. CDR3 nucleotide sequence: TGTGCCAGCAGTCGACTAGGGGGTTCACCCCTCCACTTT.